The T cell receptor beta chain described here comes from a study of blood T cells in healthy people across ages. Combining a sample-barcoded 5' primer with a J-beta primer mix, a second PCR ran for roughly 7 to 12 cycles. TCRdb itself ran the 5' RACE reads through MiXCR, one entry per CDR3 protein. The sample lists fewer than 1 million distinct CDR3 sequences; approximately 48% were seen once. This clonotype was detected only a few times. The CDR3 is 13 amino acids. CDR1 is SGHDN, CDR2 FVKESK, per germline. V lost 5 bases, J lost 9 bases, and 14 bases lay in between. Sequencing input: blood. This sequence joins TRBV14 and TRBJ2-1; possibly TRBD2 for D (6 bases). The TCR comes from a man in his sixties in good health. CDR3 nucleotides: TGTGCCAGCAGCTCAAAGATGGGGGGTGAGCAGTTCTTC. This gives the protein CASSSKMGGEQFF.